This TCR beta chain was obtained from a study of blood T cell repertoires in COVID-19. V was cut by 5 bases and J by 5 bases, with 15 bases left in between. This CDR3 comprises 14 residues. Germline values: CDR1 SNHLY, CDR2 FYNNEI. Profiling relied on immunoSEQ multiplex PCR, and the TCRdb table lists in-frame clones only, not all of them. The sample includes under 95,000 clones, approximately 88% of them seen just once. This clonotype was sampled from a man between 60 and 75 years old with acute or convalescent COVID-19. The sample comprised peripheral blood. The chain carries TRBV2 and TRBJ1-1; a weak D match, TRBD1 (5 bases). The CDR3 loop reads CASSHAARGTEAFF. DNA of the CDR3: TGTGCCAGCAGTCACGCAGCCCGGGGGACTGAAGCTTTCTTT.